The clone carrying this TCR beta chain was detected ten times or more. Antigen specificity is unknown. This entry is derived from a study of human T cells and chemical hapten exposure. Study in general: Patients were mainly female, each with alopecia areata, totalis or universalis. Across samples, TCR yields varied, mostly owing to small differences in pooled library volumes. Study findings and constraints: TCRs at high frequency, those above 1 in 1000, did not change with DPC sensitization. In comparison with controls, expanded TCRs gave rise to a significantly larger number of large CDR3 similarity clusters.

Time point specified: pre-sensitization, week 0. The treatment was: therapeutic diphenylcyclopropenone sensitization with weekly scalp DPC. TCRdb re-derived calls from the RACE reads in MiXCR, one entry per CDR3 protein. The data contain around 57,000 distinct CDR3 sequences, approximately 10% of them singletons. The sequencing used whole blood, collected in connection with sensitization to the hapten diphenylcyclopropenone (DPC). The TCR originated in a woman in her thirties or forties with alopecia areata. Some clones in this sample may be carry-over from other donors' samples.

The CDR3 DNA is TGTGCCAGCAGCTCCGGGACAGGGTTTAGCACAGATACGCAGTATTTT. It specifies CASSSGTGFSTDTQYF. J is TRBJ2-3 and V is TRBV7-2; 9 bases align to TRBD1. Trimming removed 4 bases from V and 0 bases from J; junction bases left unmatched: 5. Germline assignment: CDR1 SGHTA and CDR2 FQGNSA. CDR3 length: 16 amino acids.